This section outlines one T cell receptor beta chain sequence together with its context. No cognate antigen has been identified for it. Taken from the germline V gene, the CDR1 and CDR2 loops are SGHTA and FQGNSA. The CDR3 holds 18 amino acids from the cysteine to the phenylalanine. Nucleotide data are not available. The instrument given in TCRdb is NextSeq 550. The Human TCR Profiling Kit (MiLaboratory) was used to make UMI-labeled 5' RACE TRB cDNA libraries. The full amount of extracted RNA was used for cDNA synthesis, and the full amount of resulting cDNA was used for PCR amplification. Libraries were prepared in parallel with an identical number of PCR cycles. The paper's data handling went like this. With a minimum of two reads required per UMI, MIGEC and MiXCR pulled out about 52,000 +/- 9,100 unique UMI-labeled TRB cDNA molecules from each library. Each library averaged about 40,000 +/- 10,000 functional in-frame TRB CDR3 nucleotide clonotypes without stop codons. After each sample was downsampled to 5000 UMI-labeled TRB molecules, VDJtools was used to calculate diversity metrics such as normalized Shannon-Wiener and Chao1. Clonotype-size-weighted physicochemical properties of the central five CDR3 residues (interaction energy, strength, volume and Kidera factor 4) were computed in VDJtools. TCRdb reprocessed the reads and provides one entry for every CDR3 protein sequence; no DNA is given. What appears here as the V and J calls and clone size reflects TCRdb's work, not the paper's. The sample table holds some 54,000 distinct CDR3 sequences. The top ten hold 0.5% to 0.55% of the sample.

The data were obtained in a study of CXCR3-negative and CXCR3-positive naive CD8 T cells (dated by TCRdb to about 2019). Study-wide context: In total, approximately 130 million TRB reads were obtained, or roughly 1.5 +/- 0.3 million reads per library. Data from roughly twelve donors, pooled across two independent experiments, went into the diversity and physicochemical repertoire analyses. Naive subsets from 5 or 6 donors and memory cells from 3 donors were included in the TRBV-TRBJ cluster analysis.

Overall study outcomes, separate from this receptor: Repertoire diversity was comparably high in both naive subsets but much lower in memory CD8+ T cells. TRB CDR3s from CXCR3-positive naive cells showed higher hydrophobicity (lower Kidera factor 4), lower energy, and higher strength and volume indices than CXCR3-negative naive cells. Freshly isolated PBMCs were used for most assays because CXCR3 expression partially decreased after cryopreservation. TRBV-TRBJ usage was similar between naive CXCR3-negative and CXCR3-positive cells from the same donor, while memory cells showed distinct patterns. Because surface CD5, which is linked to self-reactivity in mice, was comparable between the naive subsets, TCR interaction strength was also inferred from TRB CDR3 physicochemical properties.

Each CD8+ T cell subset was flow-sorted in triplicate, and some 310,000 cells per subset were placed directly into RLT lysis buffer. To keep memory contaminants out, a stringent definition of naive CD8+ T cells was applied: CD45RO-CCR7+CD27+CD95-. Peripheral blood mononuclear cells were isolated from buffy coats by standard density gradient centrifugation. Naive CXCR3-negative and CXCR3-positive CD8+ T cells were flow-sorted on a FACSAria III. Total RNA was extracted from sorted cells with an RNeasy Mini Kit. Sample: naive CXCR3+ CD8+ T cells from blood. The sample's cell subset or site, from its label and the paper: CD45RO-CCR7+CD27+CD95- naive CD8+ T cells expressing CXCR3 (TNR3+). The chain joins TRBV7-2 to TRBJ2-3; TCRdb designates TRBD1, a call that cannot be tested without DNA. The receptor comes from a human donor in good health. Some clones in this sample may be carry-over from other donors' samples. The CDR3 region: CAGGAGGNFLAPTDTQYF.